The text below deals with one T cell receptor (beta chain). The record originates from a study of blood T cell repertoires in COVID-19. Clones were read by immunoSEQ multiplex PCR, and TCRdb kept only the in-frame ones, dropping some. The sample lists about 170,000 clones; about 90% were seen once. This CDR3 spans 13 amino acids. Germline CDR1 SGHRS, CDR2 YFSETQ. Trimming took 0 bases from V and 3 from J, leaving 7 bases between them. This clonotype was obtained from a human donor with acute COVID-19. The donor label of this sample is uncertain. The chain is built from TRBV5-1 and TRBJ2-7; D is unclear. Sequencing input: PBMCs or T cells enriched from blood (not recorded which). In DNA form, the CDR3 reads TGCGCCAGCAGCTTGGTCCCAGGCTACGAGCAGTACTTC. This gives the protein CASSLVPGYEQYF.